This TCR beta chain was recovered during a study of T cells expressing NK-cell markers. TCRdb reworked the 5' RACE reads into one entry per CDR3 protein, no DNA. The table lists about 430,000 distinct CDR3 sequences. In germline, CDR1 is WNHNN, CDR2 SYGVQD (reference sequence). CDR3 length: 14 residues. The specimen was blood T cells: a sorted CD56 or NKG2C T cell subset, CD4+ or CD8+ T cells, or bulk PBMC T cells (not recorded which). The V and J genes are TRBV10-1 and TRBJ2-1; TCRdb's D gene call, TRBD2, goes unchecked for lack of DNA. The sequence was obtained from a woman in her forties or fifties in good health. Here the CDR3 reads CASSGSRADDEQFF.